This TCR beta chain comes out of a study of T cells in Graves' hyperthyroidism and ophthalmopathy. These patients, aged 18 to 65, had recently diagnosed hyperthyroidism lasting under 2 months. Exclusion of a patient resulted from uncontrolled infection, other autoimmune disease, pregnancy or lactation. The table lists this clonotype with many counts. The TCR beta CDR3 regions underwent amplification using RNA transcripts as the source. The TCR CDR3 first-round RT-PCR relied on the HTBI primer set. TCRdb called the multiplex PCR reads again in MiXCR, with one record for every CDR3 protein. Here the sample spans about 180,000 distinct CDR3 sequences, about 18% being singletons. This CDR3 region has 14 residues. V lost 6 bases and J lost 4; bases outside the gene matches: 4.

This TCR was recovered from a woman aged 45 to 65 with Graves' hyperthyroidism. The rearrangement joins TRBV12-3 or TRBV12-4 to TRBJ1-5; 9 bases are a match to TRBD1. Sequences were obtained from blood. As DNA, the CDR3 is TGTGCCAGCAGGGGACAGGGAAGGAATCAGCCCCAGCATTTT. Translating it yields CASRGQGRNQPQHF.